The 13 T cell receptor beta chains listed next were all sequenced from one sample in a study of blood T cell repertoires in COVID-19. TCRdb's copy holds only in-frame clones and misses some; the assay was immunoSEQ multiplex PCR. The sample holds a few hundred thousand clones, approximately 81% seen once. Sequencing was performed on PBMCs or T cells enriched from blood (not recorded which). The source is a man aged 40-50 years who had recovered from COVID-19.

This clone was picked up a small number of times. The chain joins TRBV4-3 to TRBJ1-2, with D perhaps TRBD1 (5 bases). CDR3 length equals 13 residues. Trimming removed 1 base from V and 6 bases from J, with 9 bases in between. The germline V gene encodes CDR1 LGHNA and CDR2 YSLEER. The CDR3 spells CASSQAGGDGYTF. Here the CDR3 DNA reads TGCGCCAGCAGCCAAGCCGGGGGAGATGGCTACACCTTC.

The J gene is TRBJ2-3, the V gene TRBV29-1; a weak D match, TRBD2 (6 bases). V lost 6 bases and J 3 bases, leaving 16 bases between the germline ends. The CDR3 runs to 14 residues. The V gene's germline CDR1 is SQVTM and CDR2 ANQGSEA. CDR3 sequence reads: CSVRRRGDTDTQYF. CDR3 nucleotides: TGCAGCGTCCGGAGGAGGGGCGATACAGATACGCAGTATTTT.

This chain connects TRBV2 to TRBJ1-2, with D perhaps TRBD1 (6 bases). This CDR3 comprises 13 residues. Germline CDR1 and CDR2: SNHLY and FYNNEI. With 6 bases removed from V and 2 bases from J, the gap between germline ends came to 10 bases. The CDR3 here is CASRPDRNYGYTF. The CDR3 DNA is TGTGCCAGCAGGCCCGACAGGAACTATGGCTACACCTTC.

V usage is TRBV28 and J usage is TRBJ1-1, with 7 bases fitting TRBD1. There are 14 residues in the CDR3. Germline V gives CDR1 MDHEN, CDR2 SYDVKM. The V gene end was trimmed by 5 bases and the J gene end by 5 bases; junction bases not matched to a gene: 8. In DNA, the CDR3 is TGTGCCAGCAGTCCACAGGGGCAGGAGACTGAAGCTTTCTTT. This translates into CASSPQGQETEAFF.

This clone came up a few times. The rearrangement joins TRBV20-1 to TRBJ1-1; perhaps TRBD1 as D (5 bases). Germline V lookup: CDR1 DFQATT, CDR2 SNEGSKA (reference sequence). With 6 bases removed from V and 6 bases from J, the gap between germline ends came to 11 bases. The length of the CDR3 is 11 residues. In DNA form, the CDR3 reads TGCAGTGCGCGCAGGGCCCCTGAAGCTTTCTTT. Its translation: CSARRAPEAFF.

V is TRBV5-5 and J is TRBJ2-7; 7 bases match TRBD1. From germline, CDR1 is SGHKS and CDR2 YYEKEE (reference sequence). The V gene end was trimmed by 4 bases and the J gene end by 2 bases; junction bases not matched to a gene: 6. The CDR3 contains 14 residues. CDR3 nucleotide sequence: TGTGCCAGCAGCCTGGGACAGATACCCTACGAGCAGTACTTC. This encodes CASSLGQIPYEQYF. Full variable domain (rest looked up from reference TRBV5-5 and TRBJ2-7): DAGVTQSPTHLIKTRGQQVTLRCSPISGHKSVSWYQQVLGQGPQFIFQYYEKEERGRGNFPDRFSARQFPNYSSELNVNALLLGDSALYLCASSLGQIPYEQYFGPGTRLTVT.

The rearrangement uses TRBV18 and TRBJ2-1; 7 bases are shared with TRBD1. The CDR3 is made up of 13 amino acids. The V and J ends lost 2 bases and 6 bases, in that order; junction bases with no gene match: 1. The germline CDR1 and CDR2 sequences are KGHSH and LQKENI. Here the CDR3 DNA reads TGTGCCAGCTCACCAGGGACAGTCAATGAGCAGTTCTTC. Its protein is CASSPGTVNEQFF.

This clone was seen a single time. CDR3 region: CASSPVRTALTSATGELFF. CDR3 nucleotide sequence: TGCGCCAGCAGCCCCGTGAGGACAGCCCTTACCTCTGCCACCGGGGAGCTGTTTTTT. This rearrangement joins TRBV5-1 to TRBJ2-2; D may be TRBD1 (6 bases). From germline, CDR1 is SGHRS and CDR2 YFSETQ. The V gene lost 4 bases and the J gene lost 4 bases, with 26 bases spanning the gap. This CDR3 has 19 residues.

The V and J genes are TRBV19 and TRBJ1-2; D is undetermined. V lost 2 bases and J 2 bases, leaving 9 bases between the germline ends. In germline, CDR1 is LNHDA, CDR2 SQIVND (reference sequence). The CDR3 covers 14 residues. This CDR3 is CASSISSGNYGYTF. Written as DNA, the CDR3 is TGTGCCAGTAGTATATCCTCGGGGAACTATGGCTACACCTTC.

The V gene is TRBV3-1 (or the pseudogene TRBV3-2), the J gene TRBJ2-5; 8 nucleotides agree with TRBD2. V trimming: 5 bases; J trimming: 5 bases; junction bases outside the gene matches: 10. This CDR3 comprises 15 residues. The germline V gene encodes CDR1 LGHDT and CDR2 YNNKEL (reference sequence). The DNA of the CDR3 is TGTGCCAGCAGCGTCACGCGGGGGGAAGGTGAGACCCAGTACTTC. This codes for CASSVTRGEGETQYF.

The rearrangement uses TRBV28 and TRBJ1-1, with 10 positions matching TRBD1. Germline assignment: CDR1 MDHEN and CDR2 SYDVKM. V shed 6 bases, J shed 10 bases, and the junction held 5 bases outside the gene matches. This CDR3 region has 12 residues. The CDR3 protein is CASRRTGGLAFF. CDR3 bases: TGTGCCAGCAGACGGACAGGGGGGTTAGCTTTCTTT.

With regard to this clone: The same CDR3 arises from other DNA sequences in this sample as well. This chain joins TRBV2 and TRBJ1-2, with TRBD1 matching over 7 bases. This CDR3 comprises 13 residues. Germline-derived CDR1 and CDR2 are SNHLY and FYNNEI. J lost 5 bases, V lost 6 bases, and 6 bases had no gene match. CDR3 nucleotides: TGTGCCAGCAGCCCGGGACAGACTTATGGCTACACCTTC. This encodes CASSPGQTYGYTF.

This clone has only a few counts. The chain combines TRBV6-5 with TRBJ2-7, with 9 bases matching TRBD1. Per the germline V gene, CDR1 is MNHEY and CDR2 is SVGAGI. V dropped 6 bases and J dropped 8; count of bases not matched to a gene: 11. This CDR3 comprises 14 residues. In DNA form, the CDR3 reads TGTGCCAGCAGGCCCTGGACAGGGGTGGAAAAGCAGTACTTC. Its translation is CASRPWTGVEKQYF.